This T cell receptor (beta chain) was documented in a study of blood T cell repertoires in COVID-19. The overall study: T cells, B-cell-depleted T cells, or PBMCs provided the cDNA or gDNA that served as material.

Cohorts were based on clinical histories the participants reported. Cohort 3 donors were reported recovered after two negative PCRs, clearance, or symptom resolution. Some clones are missing from TCRdb's copy, which holds only in-frame ones; the method was immunoSEQ multiplex PCR. The repertoire holds about 260,000 clones, 85% to 90% seen once, with 2% to 3% in the top ten. The CDR3 is 11 amino acids. The germline gives CDR1 DFQATT, CDR2 SNEGSKA (reference sequence). J gave up 5 bases and V 3 bases, and 0 bases lay outside the gene matches. The sequence was collected from a woman under 30 who had recovered from COVID-19. The sequencing input was PBMCs or T cells enriched from blood (not recorded which). V gene TRBV20-1 combines with J gene TRBJ2-5; 7 nucleotides match TRBD2. CDR3 amino acids: CSASSGETQYF. The CDR3, as DNA: TGCAGTGCTAGTAGCGGGGAGACCCAGTACTTC.